This T cell receptor beta chain was sequenced in a study of blood T cell repertoires in COVID-19. Study-wide background: COVID-19 samples from acute and convalescent phases originated in the United States, Italy and Spain.

CDR1 is MDHEN, CDR2 SYDVKM, per germline. J was trimmed by 4 bases and V by 2 bases; bases with no gene match: 6. CDR3 length: 15 amino acids. This clone turned up a few times. The protocol was immunoSEQ multiplex PCR, while the TCRdb copy is restricted to in-frame clones and leaves out a portion. The table has over 70,000 clones, approximately 88% seen once; the top ten hold more than 9.5%. Specimen: peripheral blood. The TCR originated in a man older than 75 with acute or convalescent COVID-19. The rearrangement links TRBV28 to TRBJ1-2, with 8 bases fitting TRBD1. The CDR3 DNA reads as TGTGCCAGCAGTTTACCCGACAGGGGAAGCTATGGCTACACCTTC. Protein sequence: CASSLPDRGSYGYTF.